The 17 T cell receptor beta chains below all came from one sample that was sequenced in a study of CD8 T cells in Susac syndrome. An input of roughly 0.5 to 1 ug of RNA was subjected to reverse transcription using random hexamers. TCRdb reprocessed the immunoSEQ multiplex PCR reads via MiXCR and lists one record per CDR3 protein. The table lists hundreds of thousands of distinct CDR3 sequences, around 95% of them singletons. Sequencing was performed on CD4+ T cells from PBMCs. Source of these receptors: a human donor with multiple sclerosis.

The chain's CDR3 is CASSQVEGQNYGYTF. The CDR3 nucleotides are TGTGCCAGCAGCCAAGTCGAGGGACAGAACTATGGCTACACCTTC. This rearrangement joins TRBV4-2 to TRBJ1-2, with TRBD1 identical over 7 bases. This CDR3 has 15 residues. Unmatched junction bases numbered 4, after V lost 1 base and J lost 2 bases. The germline V gene encodes CDR1 LGHNA and CDR2 YNFKEQ.

In nucleotides, the CDR3 is TGTGCCAGCAGCGTCCTACAACTGAACACTGAAGCTTTCTTT. This translates into CASSVLQLNTEAFF. The genes are TRBV7-2 and TRBJ1-1; D is undetermined. The V end was cut by 5 bases, the J end by 0 bases, with 10 bases between. Per the germline V gene, CDR1 is SGHTA and CDR2 is FQGNSA. There are 14 residues in the CDR3.

The chain is built from TRBV6-2 or TRBV6-3 and TRBJ2-3, with D unresolved. The V end lost 2 bases, the J end lost 6 bases, and 12 bases lay between the germline ends. This CDR3 is built from 14 residues. Per germline, CDR1 MNHEY and CDR2 SVGEGT. The CDR3 sequence: CASSYHPQADTQYF. In DNA, the CDR3 is TGTGCCAGCAGTTACCACCCCCAGGCGGATACGCAGTATTTT.

V usage is TRBV12-3 or TRBV12-4 and J usage is TRBJ1-2; D remains ambiguous. Deletions cut 6 bases from V and 8 bases from J, with 16 bases between. The CDR3 is made up of 13 amino acids. CDR3 nucleotide sequence: TGTGCCAGCAGCTTCCCGATGCGTGGGGGCTACACCTTC. Protein: CASSFPMRGGYTF.

This chain connects TRBV20-1 to TRBJ2-1; 8 nucleotides match TRBD2. This CDR3 has 14 residues. The V segment lost 6 bases and the J segment 2 bases; nucleotides outside the gene matches: 6. Per the germline V gene, CDR1 is DFQATT and CDR2 is SNEGSKA (reference sequence). Written as DNA, the CDR3 is TGCAGTGCCGCGCCGGGACTAGCCTACAATGAGCAGTTCTTC. Translated: CSAAPGLAYNEQFF.

The chain's CDR3 is CSVRRGTDGNTEAFF. In DNA form, the CDR3 reads TGCAGCGTGAGACGCGGGACAGACGGGAACACTGAAGCTTTCTTT. The rearrangement joins TRBV29-1 to TRBJ1-1; 7 bases line up with TRBD1. Per germline, CDR1 SQVTM and CDR2 ANQGSEA. V lost 6 bases, J lost 1 base, and 11 bases stayed unmatched. The CDR3 runs 15 residues.

The chain joins TRBV7-9 to TRBJ2-7, with D perhaps being TRBD1 or TRBD2 (6 bases each). Trimming shortened V by 4 bases and J by 1 base, and 17 bases separated the two germline ends. The CDR3 runs 16 residues. Germline CDR1 and CDR2: SEHNR and FQNEAQ (reference sequence). CDR3 coding DNA: TGTGCCAGCAGCTCCATAGGGGGGATCCAGTCCTACGAGCAGTACGTC. Translated, it gives CASSSIGGIQSYEQYV.

The chain carries TRBV11-1 and TRBJ2-3; D not certain. Between the trimmed V and J ends, which lost 5 bases and 2 bases, there was a span of 14 bases. The CDR3 is 15 residues long. Germline CDR1 reads SGHAT; CDR2 reads FQDESV (reference sequence). The CDR3 region has the DNA TGTGCCAGCAGCACTCTGAAGGGTTCCACAGATACGCAGTATTTT. Translating gives CASSTLKGSTDTQYF.

The rearrangement uses TRBV19 and TRBJ1-6, with 9 bases lining up with TRBD1. The CDR3 contains 14 residues. Unmatched junction bases numbered 2, after V lost 4 bases and J lost 7 bases. Germline CDR1 LNHDA, CDR2 SQIVND (reference sequence). The CDR3 spells CASSTQGANSPLHF. CDR3 sequence (DNA): TGTGCCAGTAGTACACAGGGGGCCAATTCACCCCTCCACTTT. The variable domain in full, completed from reference TRBV19 and TRBJ1-6, reads DGGITQSPKYLFRKEGQNVTLSCEQNLNHDAMYWYRQDPGQGLRLIYYSQIVNDFQKGDIAEGYSVSREKKESFPLTVTSAQKNPTAFYLCASSTQGANSPLHFGNGTRLTVT.

The gene calls are TRBV3-1 and TRBJ2-1; 7 bases agree with TRBD2. Germline-derived CDR1 and CDR2 are LGHDT and YNNKEL (reference sequence). J was trimmed by 5 bases and V by 4 bases; bases with no gene match: 8. CDR3 length: 15 amino acids. Here the CDR3 reads CASSPPGAGDNEQFF. As DNA, the CDR3 is TGTGCCAGCAGCCCACCCGGGGCGGGAGACAATGAGCAGTTCTTC.

The chain joins TRBV4-2 to TRBJ1-4; possibly TRBD1 for D (6 bases). This CDR3 comprises 17 residues. Germline-derived CDR1 and CDR2 are LGHNA and YNFKEQ. The V and J ends lost 4 bases and 0 bases respectively, with 15 bases between them. CDR3 sequence (DNA): TGTGCCAGCAGCCGAGAGGGGGTTATTTCAACTAATGAAAAACTGTTTTTT. It is translated as CASSREGVISTNEKLFF.

This chain connects TRBV29-1 to TRBJ2-7; D unclear. The V gene's germline CDR1 is SQVTM and CDR2 ANQGSEA. The CDR3 has 12 amino acids. V shed 5 bases and J shed 2 bases, with 10 bases lying between them. The CDR3 region has the DNA TGCAGCGTTCGAATACTCACCTACGAGCAGTACTTC. Translated, it gives CSVRILTYEQYF.

The chain couples TRBV6-2 or TRBV6-3 to TRBJ1-1; tentative D call: TRBD1 (6 bases). Germline CDR1 reads MNHEY; CDR2 reads SVGEGT. V was trimmed by 7 bases and J by 4 bases, leaving 13 bases between them. CDR3 size: 13 residues. CDR3 in DNA: TGTGCCAGCAAATACAGGGTGGGCACTGAAGCTTTCTTT. Translating it yields CASKYRVGTEAFF.

The chain links TRBV29-1 to TRBJ2-1, with 8 bases lining up with TRBD1. CDR1 is SQVTM and CDR2 is ANQGSEA in the germline V gene. J was trimmed by 12 bases and V by 2 bases; bases with no gene match: 3. The CDR3 is 11 residues long. The CDR3 DNA reads TGCAGCGTTGAACAGGGGGCTGGGCAGTTCTTC. This translates into CSVEQGAGQFF.

This clonotype showed up just once. V is TRBV12-3 or TRBV12-4 and J is TRBJ2-5, with 8 bases fitting TRBD2. This CDR3 is built from 15 residues. After removal of 5 bases from V and 5 bases from J, the junction contained 10 bases not matched to a gene. CDR3: CASSPNAGGAETQYF. CDR3 nucleotides: TGTGCCAGCAGTCCTAATGCGGGGGGAGCTGAGACCCAGTACTTC.

The rearrangement joins TRBV29-1 to TRBJ2-1, with unresolved D. The CDR3 totals 13 residues. Germline CDR1 SQVTM, CDR2 ANQGSEA. The V and J ends lost 7 bases and 0 bases respectively, with 10 bases between them. CDR3 sequence (DNA): TGCAGCGGCTGCCAGAGCTCCTACAATGAGCAGTTCTTC. Residues: CSGCQSSYNEQFF.

This sequence joins TRBV3-1 and TRBJ2-3, with TRBD2 matching over 8 bases. Losses at the gene ends were 4 bases for V and 3 bases for J; bases not matched to a gene: 6. The germline CDR1 and CDR2 sequences are LGHDT and YNNKEL (reference sequence). The CDR3 sequence is 15 residues long. DNA of the CDR3: TGTGCCAGCAGCCTGACGGGGGGGCCTACAGATACGCAGTATTTT. It encodes CASSLTGGPTDTQYF.